This passage covers 9 T cell receptor beta chains from one sample sequenced in a study of long-term antiretroviral therapy in people with HIV. They ran version v3.0 of the immunoSEQ assay at survey level. The assay was immunoSEQ multiplex PCR, and TCRdb's table has in-frame clones only and misses some. This repertoire shows 15,000 to 20,000 clones, roughly 71% found once; its top ten account for about 15%. The specimen comprised unsorted PBMCs, sampled roughly 2.5 years before starting antiretroviral therapy. These receptors all stem from a woman between 50 and 59 years old with HIV.

This clone has only a few counts. J is TRBJ1-3 and V is TRBV4-1; a weak D match, TRBD1 (5 bases). The CDR3 length is 16 residues. Trimming cost V 0 bases and J 8 bases, with 17 bases left between them. Germline V gene lookup returns CDR1 MGHRA and CDR2 YSYEKL. The DNA for the CDR3 is TGCGCCAGCAGCCAAGATCGATGGCAGGGAATCCACACCATATATTTT. Translating gives CASSQDRWQGIHTIYF.

The chain has TRBV5-6 and TRBJ1-3; unclear D gene. Germline V CDR1 and CDR2: SGHDT, YYEEEE. V dropped 1 base and J dropped 2 bases, with 10 bases sitting between them. The CDR3 length is 15 residues. The CDR3 loop reads CASSLHSGAGNTIYF. CDR3 nucleotide sequence: TGTGCCAGCAGCTTGCACTCGGGTGCTGGAAACACCATATATTTT.

The chain is built from TRBV29-1 and TRBJ2-1, with D possibly TRBD2 on 7 matching bases. The CDR3 runs to 13 residues. Per the germline V gene, CDR1 is SQVTM and CDR2 is ANQGSEA. V was cut by 7 bases and J by 5 bases, with 15 bases left in between. CDR3: CSGEGHQDNEQFF. As DNA, the CDR3 is TGCAGCGGGGAGGGACACCAGGACAATGAGCAGTTCTTC.

The genes are TRBV6-6 and TRBJ1-1; 7 bases map to TRBD1. V shed 7 bases and J 1 base; nucleotides not matched to a gene: 9. The CDR3 extends over 15 amino acids. The germline V gene encodes CDR1 MNHNY and CDR2 SVGAGI (reference sequence). DNA of the CDR3: TGTGCCAGCACCACACAGGGGACTGGGAACACTGAAGCTTTCTTT. Residues: CASTTQGTGNTEAFF.

The chain combines TRBV7-9 with TRBJ2-3, with D unclear. Germline-derived CDR1 and CDR2 are SEHNR and FQNEAQ (reference sequence). The CDR3 spans 12 residues. V lost 6 bases to trimming and J lost 4 bases, with 8 bases between them. CDR3 amino acids: CASSPRPDTQYF. Written as DNA, the CDR3 is TGTGCCAGCAGTCCCCGACCAGATACGCAGTATTTT.

The chain employs TRBV7-8 and TRBJ1-2; unclear D gene. This CDR3 region has 15 residues. Germline CDR1 SGHVS, CDR2 FQNEAQ. Trimming removed 2 bases at V and 6 bases at J, with 16 bases between. The DNA for the CDR3 is TGTGCCAGCAGCTTAAACCGACCAGGAGGGCATGGCTACACCTTC. It codes for CASSLNRPGGHGYTF.

This clone has a handful of counts. This chain links TRBV5-1 with TRBJ1-6; no definite D call. V lost 4 bases and J lost 8, with 10 bases in between. The germline V gene has CDR1 SGHRS and CDR2 YFSETQ. CDR3 length: 13 residues. DNA for the CDR3: TGCGCCAGCAGCGAAGGAGCCTATTCACCCCTCCACTTT. Its translation is CASSEGAYSPLHF.

The rearrangement joins TRBV27 to TRBJ2-2; 10 bases fit TRBD2. The CDR3 totals 18 residues. V was clipped by 1 base and J by 4 bases; unmatched bases: 9. Germline loops: CDR1 MNHEY, CDR2 SMNVEV (reference sequence). CDR3 amino acids: CASSLLLSGGPSTGELFF. DNA for the CDR3: TGTGCCAGCAGTTTATTGCTTAGCGGGGGGCCGTCCACCGGGGAGCTGTTTTTT.

This sequence joins TRBV4-1 and TRBJ2-5; the D call may be TRBD1 or TRBD2 (5 bases each). There are 16 residues in the CDR3. V lost 1 base and J lost 2, with 14 bases in between. Germline CDR1 MGHRA, CDR2 YSYEKL. The CDR3 coding sequence is TGCGCCAGCAGCCAAGTTCCGGACACTAGGCAAGAGACCCAGTACTTC. It specifies CASSQVPDTRQETQYF.